A selection of T cell receptor beta chains follows, all from one sample in a study of T cells after yellow fever vaccination. One entry per CDR3 protein, called by TCRdb with MiXCR from the 5' RACE reads. The sample comprises 500,000 to 650,000 distinct CDR3 sequences, around 17% of which are singletons, and roughly 17% rests with the top ten. The sample was PBMCs, taken 4 to 6 days after the first yellow fever vaccination. These receptors were collected from a man aged 18 to 29 who received the YFV17D yellow fever vaccine. Each CDR3 is given with its conserved first and last residue. D genes are given only for firm matches. Clone size appears in some rows only: once, few, many, or a class for an expanded clone.

d_call clone_size j_call cdr3_length v_call cdr3_nt cdr3_aa
NA NA TRBJ2-7 16 TRBV4-2 TGTGCCAGCAGCCAAGTAGGCGGGGGCAAATCCTACGAGCAGTACTTC CASSQVGGGKSYEQYF
TRBD1 NA TRBJ1-1 14 TRBV7-9 TGTGCCAGCAGCTTAGGGGACAGGGGGCGCGGTGCTTTCTTT CASSLGDRGRGAFF
NA NA TRBJ2-3 14 TRBV27 TGTGCCAGCAGTTTACCGGGGGCGGCAGATACGCAGTATTTT CASSLPGAADTQYF
NA NA TRBJ2-3 14 TRBV4-1 TGCGCCAGCAGCCAATCCGCTTGGAAAGATACGCAGTATTTT CASSQSAWKDTQYF
TRBD1 NA TRBJ1-4 15 TRBV11-2 TGTGCCAGCAGCTTAGCGCTGACAGGGGGCGGAAAACTGTTTTTT CASSLALTGGGKLFF
NA many TRBJ2-7 13 TRBV12-3/TRBV12-4 TGTGCCAGCAGTTTTGGGGGCTCCTACGAGCAGTACTTC CASSFGGSYEQYF
NA many TRBJ2-3 12 TRBV7-6 TGTGCCAGCAGCTTACTATCAGATACGCAGTATTTT CASSLLSDTQYF
NA NA TRBJ1-4 15 TRBV6-5 TGTGCCAGCAGTTACCTAAGTTCGAGGGGTGAAAAACTGTTTTTT CASSYLSSRGEKLFF
NA NA TRBJ2-3 12 TRBV5-1 TGCGCCAGCAGCTTTGAGGCAGATACGCAGTATTTT CASSFEADTQYF
NA NA TRBJ2-3 14 TRBV5-1 TGCGCCAGCAGTGGGCTAGAAGGCACAGATACGCAGTATTTT CASSGLEGTDTQYF
TRBD2 NA TRBJ2-3 16 TRBV5-1 TGCGCCAGCAGCTTGGGCCGGGGCGGGGGGACCATCACGCAGTATTTT CASSLGRGGGTITQYF
TRBD1 NA TRBJ1-5 15 TRBV4-1 TGCGCCAGCAGCCAAGTTGGGACAGGGCATCAGCCCCAGCATTTT CASSQVGTGHQPQHF
NA few TRBJ1-1 12 TRBV3-1 TGTGCCAGCGCCGGGGGGAACACTGAAGCTTTCTTT CASAGGNTEAFF
TRBD1 many TRBJ1-4 14 TRBV2 TGTGCCAGCGGCGCTGACAGGGTACGGGAAAAACTGTTTTTT CASGADRVREKLFF
TRBD1 few TRBJ1-2 15 TRBV5-6 TGTGCCAGCAGCCTAGCACAGGGGGTACAGGCTGGCTACACCTTC CASSLAQGVQAGYTF
NA few TRBJ2-5 13 TRBV7-9 TGTGCCAGCAGCTTAGGCACGGTTCAGACCCAGTACTTC CASSLGTVQTQYF
TRBD2 few TRBJ2-3 18 TRBV4-1 TGCGCCAGCAGCCAAAACCAGGCTAGCGGGGGGGCCGGAGATACGCAGTATTTT CASSQNQASGGAGDTQYF
TRBD1 few TRBJ1-3 16 TRBV11-2 TGTGCCAGCAGCTTAAGGCAGGGGGGGTCTGGAAACACCATATATTTT CASSLRQGGSGNTIYF
NA NA TRBJ2-3 14 TRBV20-1 TGCAGTGGCCGAGGACTACTTTTCACAGATACGCAGTATTTT CSGRGLLFTDTQYF
NA few TRBJ1-6 16 TRBV5-1 TGCGCCAGCAGCTTGGAGAGGGGCTCCTATAATTCACCCCTCCACTTT CASSLERGSYNSPLHF
TRBD1 NA TRBJ2-3 16 TRBV11-2 TGTGCCAGCACCCACCAGACAGGGGGTTTACCAGATACGCAGTATTTT CASTHQTGGLPDTQYF
TRBD2 NA TRBJ2-2 17 TRBV4-2 TGTGCCAGCAGCCAAGAAGGGTCGGGGGGGAACACCGGGGAGCTGTTTTTT CASSQEGSGGNTGELFF
TRBD1 NA TRBJ1-1 15 TRBV7-9 TGTGCCAGCAGCTACCCAATCAGGGGGCACACTGAAGCTTTCTTT CASSYPIRGHTEAFF
NA few TRBJ1-2 14 TRBV7-9 TGTGCCAGCAGCTTACGGGGGAGTGACTATGGCTACACCTTC CASSLRGSDYGYTF
NA NA TRBJ2-7 12 TRBV5-1 TGCGCCGCAAGGAGGAGTCGGTACGAGCAGTACTTC CAARRSRYEQYF
TRBD1 many TRBJ2-5 13 TRBV7-8 TGTGCCAGCAGCTTTGGACAGGGAAAGACCCAGTACTTC CASSFGQGKTQYF
TRBD2 few TRBJ2-5 16 TRBV7-7 TGTGCCAGCAGCCCCGAACTAGCGGGGGAGGGAGAGACCCAGTACTTC CASSPELAGEGETQYF
TRBD2 many TRBJ2-1 14 TRBV12-3/TRBV12-4 TGTGCCAGCAGCCCTAGCGGGGGGGCCAATGAGCAGTTCTTC CASSPSGGANEQFF
NA many TRBJ2-2 14 TRBV12-3/TRBV12-4 TGTGCCAGCAGCTCCCGGGTCATCACCGGGGAGCTGTTTTTT CASSSRVITGELFF
NA once TRBJ1-6 15 TRBV9 TGTGCCAGCAGCATGGGACACCCGGCGGATTCACCCCTCCACTTT CASSMGHPADSPLHF
NA NA TRBJ1-4 12 TRBV28 TGTGCCAGCAGCCTCTTCCCCGAAAAACTGTTTTTT CASSLFPEKLFF
NA few TRBJ1-2 11 TRBV12-3/TRBV12-4 TGTGCCAGCAGTTTAGTAACCCAGGGAGGCTTC CASSLVTQGGF
NA NA TRBJ2-2 16 TRBV10-3 TGTGCCATCTGTGAGTCCGGGCAGGGCAACACCGGGGAGCTGTTTTTT CAICESGQGNTGELFF
TRBD2 many TRBJ2-3 15 TRBV20-1 TGCAGTGCTAGAGTTGGGACTAGCGGATCAGATACGCAGTATTTT CSARVGTSGSDTQYF
TRBD2 few TRBJ2-7 14 TRBV9 TGTGCCAGCAGCGTGGCGGGGGAGATCTACGAGCAGTACTTC CASSVAGEIYEQYF
TRBD1 few TRBJ2-6 19 TRBV12-3/TRBV12-4 TGTGCCAGCAGTTTAAAAAGGGACAGGGTAACCTTGGGGGCCAACGTCCTGACTTTC CASSLKRDRVTLGANVLTF
NA few TRBJ2-2 15 TRBV27 TGTGCCAGCAGTTTTTTGGCGGGCGACACCGGGGAGCTGTTTTTT CASSFLAGDTGELFF
NA NA TRBJ1-2 12 TRBV6-2/TRBV6-3 TGTGCCAGCAGTTTCTTTGGGGATGGCTACACCTTC CASSFFGDGYTF
NA few TRBJ2-5 14 TRBV5-1 TGCGCCAGCAGTTTGGGGCTAGAGGGGGAGACCCAGTACTTC CASSLGLEGETQYF
TRBD1 few TRBJ2-7 16 TRBV4-3 TGCGCCAGCAGCCTGCGGGACAGGGGAGGGGTTGGCGAGCAGTACTTC CASSLRDRGGVGEQYF
NA many TRBJ2-1 18 TRBV4-1 TGCGCCAGCAGCCAAGGGGGGCGAAGGGGAGCCTCCTACAATGAGCAGTTCTTC CASSQGGRRGASYNEQFF
NA NA TRBJ1-1 14 TRBV6-5 TGTGCCAGCAGTTACTCGGGGACACAATTTGAAGCTTTCTTT CASSYSGTQFEAFF
TRBD2 many TRBJ2-3 14 TRBV7-9 TGTGCCAGCAGCTTTAGCGGGGGAGTCGATACGCAGTATTTT CASSFSGGVDTQYF
TRBD1 NA TRBJ2-5 14 TRBV7-9 TGTGCCAGCATCATGACAGGGTTCCAAGAGACCCAGTACTTC CASIMTGFQETQYF
NA few TRBJ2-3 17 TRBV12-3/TRBV12-4 TGTGCCAGCAGCCCCGGGTCGACGCGGGGAGGCACAGATACGCAGTATTTT CASSPGSTRGGTDTQYF
NA NA TRBJ1-2 16 TRBV30 TGTGCCTGGGAATATCTTCCGGACGGTGGAAGGGCTGGCTACACCTTC CAWEYLPDGGRAGYTF